Sequencing of this T cell receptor (beta chain) was carried out in a study of cytomegalovirus exposure and HLA in healthy donors (dated by TCRdb to about 2017). Context from the whole study: An earlier analysis of approximately 640 of the donors reported 250 to 300 Gb of sequence data and some 120 million unique TCR beta sequences from about 180 million T cells. Rather than using new phenotypic data, the later analysis identified candidate immune exposures from TCR beta sequences and from how often those sequences occurred across donors. An early release covering roughly 600 HLA-typed donors comprised roughly 300 gigabases of sequencing data and tens of millions of unique TCR sequences. A later genetic analysis used genome-wide SNP genotypes for about 60% of the 666 donors, treating that subset as a discovery cohort. To decide whether each TCR beta V gene segment behaved as functional or pseudogenic, an earlier analysis of 587 of the donors relied on high-throughput TCR beta sequencing. The number of donors typed differed by locus, with about 629-640 for A, B, C, DRB1 and DQB1, around 500 for DQA1, about 610 for DPA1, and around 430 for DPB1. Of the approximately 370 genotyped donors, 80% to 90% were placed in the genetic ancestry cluster associated with self-reported Caucasian donors. A later analysis re-analyzed previously published TCR beta repertoires from 600 to 850 donors and added high-resolution HLA genotyping to study TCR occurrence patterns. Every discovery cohort repertoire had been produced on one sequencing platform. The aim of the study was to test whether cataloging public T cell receptors could identify signatures of past pathogen exposure. Across around 400 genotyped donors of the cohort, an average of approximately 240,000 unique TCR beta nucleotide sequences per donor were sequenced, and roughly 20% of those sequences were non-productive. Besides the first cohort of 500 to 700 subjects, a separate validation cohort made up of roughly 120 different subjects was used. A few DR-DQ haplotypes were handled as single units for association and clustering because linkage in the cohort was strong. HLA typing covered class I and class II loci at four-digit resolution. To predict cytomegalovirus infection status, the study brought together high-throughput TCR immunosequencing, statistical association of individual TCRs with disease status, and machine learning. The study profiled the T cell repertoires of more than 500 subjects by immunosequencing and related them to cytomegalovirus serostatus. Donor age, sex, ethnicity and CMV serostatus were compiled together with the repertoire data.

The library was built by means of the immunoSEQ multiplex PCR assay. For the multiplex PCR, a mixture combining 60 forward primers for TCR Vbeta segments and 13 reverse primers for TCR Jbeta segments was used. The CDR3 region of rearranged TCR beta genes was amplified from genomic DNA by a multiplex PCR assay. Amplified TCR beta libraries were sequenced as 87-base-pair reads on the Illumina HiSeq System. The paper's data handling went like this. A later analysis tallied roughly 76 million unique TCR beta chains across the 640 or so repertoires, and about 10 million of those chains were shared by two or more donors. Raw reads were error-corrected and collapsed into unique sequences with a nearest-neighbor algorithm that merged closely related sequences to remove PCR and sequencing errors. Alignment of CDR3 sequences to IMGT reference sequences was used to assign V, D and J gene segments. For a sequence to be retained, at least a six-nucleotide match to both a V gene segment and a J gene segment was required. Rearrangements were classified as productive when the CDR3 lacked stop codons and remained in frame with V and J, and all other rearrangements were classified as non-productive. CDR3 was defined by IMGT convention, running from the second conserved V-encoded cysteine to the conserved J-encoded phenylalanine. In an earlier analysis of some 550 of the donors, sequences lacking an unambiguous match to a single V gene segment were excluded. In an earlier analysis of around 590 of the donors, a V segment was called functional when productive rearrangements were above 56.7%, and segregating when the standard deviation between donors exceeded 5%. A statistical classification framework was built for diagnosing cytomegalovirus status from the catalog of TCR beta chain sequences. A later analysis assigned V and J genes by comparing TCR nucleotide sequences with IMGT/GENE-DB human TR gene sequences. Using the TCRdist pipeline, a later analysis assigned CDR3 sequences along with most-parsimonious VDJ recombination scenarios. In a later analysis, each TCR beta chain was defined by its CDR3 amino acid sequence together with its V-gene family, and reads lacking a unique V-gene family were excluded. In a later analysis, some 600 highly shared, low-generation-probability nucleotide sequences were removed to address suspected cross-contamination and a sequencing artifact. In a later analysis, a clonal expansion index was calculated for each public chain from normalized within-repertoire ranks of inferred template counts. In a later analysis, generation probabilities were computed with a VDJ recombination model fitted to out-of-frame rearrangements, and the resulting probabilities were checked against IGoR. A later analysis scored TCR-TCR, TCR-HLA and TCR-CMV co-occurrence with hypergeometric tests, applying a repertoire-size bias correction to TCR pairs. A later analysis estimated false discovery rates by permuting HLA or CMV assignments 20 times. In a later analysis, co-occurring TCRs were grouped using DBSCAN, and TCRdist sequence similarity was added for clustering within HLA-allele-positive subsets. Repertoires with fewer than 30,000 or more than 120,000 public chains were left out of co-occurrence clustering, as were five repertoires with anomalous nucleotide sharing. TCRdb's version of the immuneACCESS table is confined to in-frame rearrangements and falls short of the full clone set. An unresolved V gene accounts for under half of the shortfall where checked; the remainder is of unknown origin. For V, J and clone size, that table is used; D and trimming come from the DNA. Recorded for this sample are approximately 220,000 clones; 65% to 90% of them occurred a single time. The top ten constitute around 1.4% of the sample.

General study outcomes and caveats: V-gene and J-gene trimming of TCR beta chains was associated with a missense DCLRE1C variant in a later genetic analysis, and the association was replicated in an independent cohort. Presence/absence analyses assumed roughly uniform sequencing depth across donors, an assumption that may not hold. In a later analysis, several top co-occurrence clusters were reported to appear linked to parvovirus B19, influenza, CMV and Epstein-Barr virus. A later genetic analysis reported fewer N-insertions in productive TCRs among donors in an Asian-associated ancestry cluster than the roughly 720-donor mean. The sequencing pipeline was judged likely to have produced a cluster of highly shared sequence variants as a technical artifact. Most TCR sequences were seen in very few donors, while some public TCRs were found in many individuals. Because HLA typing was missing for some donors at each locus, association tests included only the typed subset. In an earlier analysis of roughly 500 of the donors, most TCR beta V segments appeared in productive rearrangements about 87% or about 30% of the time, broadly matching IMGT annotations. In a later analysis, the rate of TCR association differed among HLA loci, with DRB1 alleles having the most associated TCRs and HLA-C alleles having the fewest. The study listed 170 or so TCR beta chains as associated with cytomegalovirus. Because counts were too low, about 15 rarely observed V segments, including chromosome 9 orphons, were left out of the earlier analysis of over 550 of the donors. Some IMGT-functional V segments, including TRBV6-2 and TRBV6-3, could not be distinguished by the 87-base-pair reads and were therefore excluded. In a later analysis, HLA-associated TCR beta chains were found to be more clonally expanded and to have lower generation probabilities than equally common non-associated chains. In this cohort, only TCR beta chains were sequenced, and detectable features were limited by the absence of alpha or paired-chain data. According to a later analysis, most CMV-associated TCR beta chains appeared to be HLA-restricted, and the HLA associations seemed to be driven largely by CMV exposure. Assigning TCR associations to individual alleles was difficult when HLA alleles, especially DR and DQ, strongly co-occurred. Correlated functional status among segregating V segments might be attributable to linkage disequilibrium, but an unknown experimental factor could not be ruled out. The classifier was reported to diagnose cytomegalovirus status with high specificity and sensitivity in both the original and validation cohorts. In a later analysis, some 17,000 TCR beta sequences were associated with specific HLA alleles at a false discovery rate of 0.05. For the cohort, immune exposure information was limited to CMV serostatus. A few of the identified cytomegalovirus-associated TCR beta chains were confirmed in vitro to be specific for cytomegalovirus antigens. A further reported finding was that TCR beta sequences accurately predicted the HLA-A and HLA-B alleles for most subjects in the first cohort. The authors suggested that the approach could potentially be generalized to other disease states and immunological phenotypes.

The cohort was made up of roughly 670 healthy bone marrow donors. Cohort members were all nominally healthy when sampled, although unrecorded immune exposures were likely present. The donor tested CMV seronegative and was one of the 352 seronegative cohort members. A peripheral blood sample was collected from each donor, and TCR beta sequencing was performed on peripheral blood mononuclear cells. Genomic DNA was extracted from the blood cell samples with the Qiagen DNeasy Blood Extraction Kit. Comments on this clone: It has no known antigen specificity. One base away there is no much larger clone; base qualities are not given.

From V the trimming removes 7 bases and from J it removes 6 bases, while the gene matches leave 13 bases of the junction unaccounted for. Spanning cysteine to phenylalanine, the CDR3 consists of 16 amino acids. The sequence is cut down to CDR3 DNA, 48 bases in frame from base 1. CDR1 LNHDA and CDR2 SQIVND are derived from the germline V gene (reference sequence). Sequencing was performed on PBMCs. This TCR came from a girl between 5 and 17 years old in good health and CMV-seronegative. The chain couples TRBV19 to TRBJ1-5; TRBD1 aligns with 9 central bases. CDR3 reads: CASTPRFDRGSQPQHF. The nucleotide sequence is given as TGTGCCAGTACCCCGAGGTTCGACAGGGGGAGTCAGCCCCAGCATTTT.